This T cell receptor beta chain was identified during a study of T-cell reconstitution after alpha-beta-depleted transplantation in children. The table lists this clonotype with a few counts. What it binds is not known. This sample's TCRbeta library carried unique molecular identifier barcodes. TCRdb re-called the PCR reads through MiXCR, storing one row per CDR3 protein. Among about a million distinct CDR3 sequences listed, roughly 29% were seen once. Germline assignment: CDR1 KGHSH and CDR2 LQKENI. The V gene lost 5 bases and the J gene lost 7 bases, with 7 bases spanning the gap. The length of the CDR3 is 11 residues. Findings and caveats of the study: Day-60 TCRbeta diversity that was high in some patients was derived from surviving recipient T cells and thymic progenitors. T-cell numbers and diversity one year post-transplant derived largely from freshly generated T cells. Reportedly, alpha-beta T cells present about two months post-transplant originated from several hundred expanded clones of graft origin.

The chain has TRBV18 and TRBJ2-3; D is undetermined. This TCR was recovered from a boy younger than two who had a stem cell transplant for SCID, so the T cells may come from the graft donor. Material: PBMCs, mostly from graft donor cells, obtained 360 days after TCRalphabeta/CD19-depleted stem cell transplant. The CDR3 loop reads CASSARHTQYF. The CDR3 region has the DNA TGTGCCAGCTCAGCCAGGCATACGCAGTATTTT.